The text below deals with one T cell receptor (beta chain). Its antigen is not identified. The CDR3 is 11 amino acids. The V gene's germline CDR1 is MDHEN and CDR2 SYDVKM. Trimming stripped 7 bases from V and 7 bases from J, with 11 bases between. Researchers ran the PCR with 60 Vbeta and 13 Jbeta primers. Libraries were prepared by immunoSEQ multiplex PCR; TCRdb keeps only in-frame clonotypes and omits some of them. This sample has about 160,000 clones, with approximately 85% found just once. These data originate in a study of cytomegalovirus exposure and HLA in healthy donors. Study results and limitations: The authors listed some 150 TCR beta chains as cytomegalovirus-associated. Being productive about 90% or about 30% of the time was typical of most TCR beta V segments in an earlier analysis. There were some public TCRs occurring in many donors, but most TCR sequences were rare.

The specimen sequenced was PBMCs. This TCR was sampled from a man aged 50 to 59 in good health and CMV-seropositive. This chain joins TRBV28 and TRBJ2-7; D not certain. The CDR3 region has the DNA TGTGCCAGCATTAAATTCGGTGAGCAGTACTTC. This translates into CASIKFGEQYF.